This T cell receptor (beta chain) was retrieved from a study of blood T cell repertoires in COVID-19. The method was immunoSEQ multiplex PCR; TCRdb's version includes in-frame clones alone and lacks a portion of them. The sample has fewer than 300,000 clones, 85% seen once. The sequencing input was PBMCs or T cells enriched from blood (not recorded which). This clonotype was obtained from a woman aged 45-65 years who had recovered from COVID-19.

The CDR3 region has the DNA TGTGCCAGCAGCCGATCGGGACTAGCGGGCCGCGCTAAAGGGGATACGCAGTATTTT. This gives the protein CASSRSGLAGRAKGDTQYF. V and J are TRBV28 and TRBJ2-3; 12 bases fit TRBD2. The germline gives CDR1 MDHEN, CDR2 SYDVKM. V shed 6 bases and J 6 bases; nucleotides not matched to a gene: 19. CDR3 length equals 19 residues. The whole variable domain, remainder taken from reference TRBV28 and TRBJ2-3, is DVKVTQSSRYLVKRTGEKVFLECVQDMDHENMFWYRQDPGLGLRLIYFSYDVKMKEKGDIPEGYSVSREKKERFSLILESASTNQTSMYLCASSRSGLAGRAKGDTQYFGPGTRLTVL.